The clone carrying this TCR beta chain is medium-sized by share. The data belong to a study of blood T cells in healthy people across ages. This CDR3 has 9 amino acids. Trimming took 8 bases from V and 4 from J, leaving 3 bases between them. CDR1 and CDR2 (germline): MNHEY, SMNVEV (reference sequence). A second PCR, run for roughly 7 to 11 cycles, used a sample-barcoded 5' primer plus a J-beta primer mix. TCRdb re-derived calls from the 5' RACE reads in MiXCR, one entry per CDR3 protein. The sample holds roughly 1.6 million distinct CDR3 sequences, about 32% seen once. This receptor was taken from a woman aged 25 to 39 in good health. Source material: blood. The chain has TRBV27 and TRBJ2-7; no firm D call. CDR3 protein: CASGYEQYF. The CDR3 region has the DNA TGTGCCAGCGGATACGAGCAGTACTTC.